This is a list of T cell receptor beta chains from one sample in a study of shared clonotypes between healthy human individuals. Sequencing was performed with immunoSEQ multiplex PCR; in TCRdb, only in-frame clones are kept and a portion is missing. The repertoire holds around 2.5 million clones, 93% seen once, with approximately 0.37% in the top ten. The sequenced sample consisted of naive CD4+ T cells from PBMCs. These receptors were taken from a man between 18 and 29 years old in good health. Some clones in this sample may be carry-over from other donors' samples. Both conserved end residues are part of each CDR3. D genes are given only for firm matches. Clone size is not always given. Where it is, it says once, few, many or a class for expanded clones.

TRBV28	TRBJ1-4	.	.	CASSFSGAEEKLFF	TGTGCCAGCAGTTTTTCCGGGGCAGAGGAAAAACTGTTTTTT
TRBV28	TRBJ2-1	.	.	CASSLGGLAYNEQFF	TGTGCCAGCAGTTTAGGCGGGCTCGCCTACAATGAGCAGTTCTTC
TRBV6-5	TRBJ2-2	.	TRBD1	CASRTPGGTGELFF	TGTGCCAGCAGGACCCCAGGGGGCACCGGGGAGCTGTTTTTT
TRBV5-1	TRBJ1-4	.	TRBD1	CASSFGQGGEKLFF	TGCGCCAGCAGCTTCGGCCAGGGGGGAGAAAAACTGTTTTTT
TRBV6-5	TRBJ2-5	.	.	CATMGVLGETQYF	TGTGCCACCATGGGGGTCTTAGGGGAGACCCAGTACTTC
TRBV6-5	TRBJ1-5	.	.	CASRSLVPSNQPQHF	TGTGCCAGCAGGTCCCTCGTTCCGAGCAATCAGCCCCAGCATTTT
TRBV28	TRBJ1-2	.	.	CASSPSGLGGYTF	TGTGCCAGCAGCCCCAGTGGGTTAGGAGGCTACACCTTC
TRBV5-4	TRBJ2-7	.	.	CASSLGAGSYEQYF	TGTGCCAGCAGCTTGGGAGCCGGGTCCTACGAGCAGTACTTC
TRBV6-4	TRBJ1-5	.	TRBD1	CASSEDRAQPQHF	TGTGCCAGCAGTGAGGACAGGGCCCAGCCCCAGCATTTT
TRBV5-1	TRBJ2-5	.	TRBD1	CASSRRGQETQYF	TGCGCCAGCAGCCGCAGGGGGCAAGAGACCCAGTACTTC
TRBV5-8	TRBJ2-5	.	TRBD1	CASSLVVTGDETQYF	TGTGCCAGCAGCTTGGTGGTCACAGGGGACGAGACCCAGTACTTC
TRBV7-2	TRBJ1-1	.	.	CASSWGLSNTEAFF	TGTGCCAGCAGCTGGGGCTTATCGAACACTGAAGCTTTCTTT
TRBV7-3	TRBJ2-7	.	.	CASSPTGSGQYEQYF	TGTGCCAGCAGCCCAACCGGGTCGGGACAATACGAGCAGTACTTC
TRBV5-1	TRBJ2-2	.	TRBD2	CASRGGDTGELFF	TGCGCCAGCCGCGGGGGAGACACCGGGGAGCTGTTTTTT
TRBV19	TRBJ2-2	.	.	CASMLRDTNTGELFF	TGTGCCAGTATGTTACGGGATACGAACACCGGGGAGCTGTTTTTT
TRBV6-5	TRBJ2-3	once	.	CASTGSTDTQYF	TGTGCCAGCACGGGTAGCACAGATACGCAGTATTTT
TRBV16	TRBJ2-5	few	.	CASSQFRGPYDVEETQYF	TGTGCCAGCAGTCAATTTCGGGGTCCCTACGACGTTGAAGAGACCCAGTACTTC
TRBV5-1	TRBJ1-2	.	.	CASSPRDGRINYGYTF	TGCGCCAGCAGCCCGAGGGACGGACGGATTAACTATGGCTACACCTTC
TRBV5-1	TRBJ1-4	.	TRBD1	CASSFGQGNEKLFF	TGCGCCAGCAGCTTCGGACAGGGGAATGAAAAACTGTTTTTT
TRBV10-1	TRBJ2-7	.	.	CATQTGGRRGYEQYF	TGCGCCACCCAAACTGGAGGGCGCAGGGGCTACGAGCAGTACTTC
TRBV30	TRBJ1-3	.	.	CAWSVNLENTIYF	TGTGCCTGGAGTGTAAATTTGGAAAACACCATATATTTT
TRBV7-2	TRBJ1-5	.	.	CASSPQTGLTQPQHF	TGTGCCAGCAGCCCCCAAACAGGGTTGACTCAGCCCCAGCATTTT
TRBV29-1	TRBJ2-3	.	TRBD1	CSVGTGLAGTDTQYF	TGCAGCGTTGGGACAGGCCTTGCCGGAACAGATACGCAGTATTTT
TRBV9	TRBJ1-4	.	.	CASSALSRSGEKLFF	TGTGCCAGCAGCGCCCTTAGTAGATCGGGTGAAAAACTGTTTTTT
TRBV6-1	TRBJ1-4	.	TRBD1	CASSADRVREKLFF	TGTGCCAGCAGTGCCGACAGGGTCCGCGAAAAACTGTTTTTT
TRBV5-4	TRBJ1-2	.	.	CASSLDVSVNYGYTF	TGTGCCAGCAGCTTGGATGTATCCGTGAACTATGGCTACACCTTC
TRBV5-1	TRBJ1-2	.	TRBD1	CASRTGTGGSYGYTF	TGCGCCAGCAGAACCGGGACAGGGGGTTCCTATGGCTACACCTTC
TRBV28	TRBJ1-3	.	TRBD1	CASRGDSAGSGNTIYF	TGTGCCAGCAGAGGGGACAGTGCCGGCTCTGGAAACACCATATATTTT
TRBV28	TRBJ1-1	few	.	CASSLELEAFF	TGTGCCAGCAGTTTAGAGCTTGAAGCTTTCTTT
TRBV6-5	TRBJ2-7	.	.	CASSSNRAYEQYF	TGTGCCAGCAGTTCAAACAGGGCCTACGAGCAGTACTTC
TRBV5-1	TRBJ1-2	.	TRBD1	CASSRTGWYGYTF	TGCGCCAGCAGCCGGACAGGCTGGTATGGCTACACCTTC
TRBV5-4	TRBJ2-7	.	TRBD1	CASPPGPGQGELDEQYF	TGTGCCAGCCCCCCGGGACCGGGGCAGGGGGAATTGGACGAGCAGTACTTC
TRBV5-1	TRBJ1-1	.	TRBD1	CASSATGVGTEAFF	TGCGCCAGCAGCGCTACAGGGGTAGGCACTGAAGCTTTCTTT
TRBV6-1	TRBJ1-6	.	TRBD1	CASSGWTGRRTPLHF	TGTGCCAGCAGTGGATGGACAGGGAGAAGGACACCCCTCCACTTT
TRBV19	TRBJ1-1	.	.	CASSISSLRGTEAFF	TGTGCCAGTAGTATCTCATCGCTGAGGGGCACTGAAGCTTTCTTT
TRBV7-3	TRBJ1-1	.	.	CASSLTGNTEAFF	TGTGCCAGCAGCTTAACTGGGAACACTGAAGCTTTCTTT
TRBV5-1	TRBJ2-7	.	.	CASSSGLRVGEQYF	TGCGCCAGCAGCTCCGGGCTCCGGGTTGGGGAGCAGTACTTC
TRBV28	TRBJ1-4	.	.	CASSSGTENEKLFF	TGTGCCAGCAGTTCCGGGACCGAAAATGAAAAACTGTTTTTT
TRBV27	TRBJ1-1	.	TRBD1	CASSVFGTVNTEAFF	TGTGCCAGCAGTGTTTTCGGGACAGTCAACACTGAAGCTTTCTTT
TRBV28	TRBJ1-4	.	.	CASSSVASGEKLFF	TGTGCCAGCAGTTCCGTCGCTTCGGGCGAAAAACTGTTTTTT
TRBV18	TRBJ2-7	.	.	CASSPLLDSSYEQYF	TGTGCCAGCTCACCACTGCTCGACAGTTCCTACGAGCAGTACTTC
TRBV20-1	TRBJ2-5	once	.	CSASKKETQYF	TGCAGTGCTAGTAAAAAAGAGACCCAGTACTTC
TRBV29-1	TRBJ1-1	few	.	CSVDVRGNTEAFF	TGCAGCGTTGATGTGCGGGGGAACACTGAAGCTTTCTTT
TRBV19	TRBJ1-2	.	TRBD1	CASIRTGKDYGYTF	TGTGCCAGTATACGGACAGGCAAGGATTATGGCTACACCTTC
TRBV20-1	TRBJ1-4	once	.	CSVVGNEKLFF	TGCAGTGTGGTTGGAAATGAAAAACTGTTTTTT
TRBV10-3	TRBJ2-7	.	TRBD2	CAISTGTSGTYEQYF	TGTGCCATCAGTACCGGGACTAGCGGGACCTACGAGCAGTACTTC
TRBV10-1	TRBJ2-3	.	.	CASSHGSVQYF	TGCGCCAGCAGTCATGGGTCAGTCCAGTATTTT
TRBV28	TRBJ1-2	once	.	CASSSHSGRGPNYGYTF	TGTGCCAGCAGTTCCCATAGTGGGAGGGGCCCTAACTATGGCTACACCTTC
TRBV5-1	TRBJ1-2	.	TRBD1	CASGNRGLDYGYTF	TGCGCCAGCGGAAACAGGGGGCTCGACTATGGCTACACCTTC